The 17 T cell receptor beta chains below all came from one sample that was sequenced in a study of T cells in Graves' hyperthyroidism and ophthalmopathy. Amplification of TCR beta CDR3 regions was performed using RNA transcripts as template. With the HTBI primer set, the TCR CDR3 went through a first round of RT-PCR. TCRdb re-derived calls from the multiplex PCR reads in MiXCR, one entry per CDR3 protein. The sample includes approximately 300,000 distinct CDR3 sequences, around 15% seen only once; the top ten take around 58%. Sequencing was performed on blood. Source of these receptors: a woman aged 55 to 70 with Graves' ophthalmopathy.

The CDR3 DNA reads as TGCAGTGCTAGTCTACAGGGGGCTGGGGCCAACGTCCTGACTTTC. It encodes CSASLQGAGANVLTF. V is TRBV20-1 and J is TRBJ2-6; 8 nucleotides agree with TRBD1. Germline V gene data show CDR1 as DFQATT and CDR2 as SNEGSKA (reference sequence). V was clipped by 3 bases and J by 2 bases; unmatched bases: 3. The CDR3 totals 15 residues.

The sample holds many counts of this clonotype. The CDR3 here is CASSLPITANYGYTF. CDR3 in DNA: TGTGCCAGCAGCTTACCGATAACAGCAAACTATGGCTACACCTTC. The V and J genes are TRBV7-2 and TRBJ1-2; no clear D. The CDR3 sequence is 15 residues long. Trimming removed 2 bases at V and 2 bases at J, with 12 bases between. Germline V gene lookup returns CDR1 SGHTA and CDR2 FQGNSA.

This clonotype was observed at least ten times. The chain recombines TRBV14 with TRBJ1-1, with D uncertain. V shed 2 bases and J shed 6 bases, with 10 bases lying between them. The CDR3 has 13 residues. Germline V gives CDR1 SGHDN, CDR2 FVKESK. The CDR3 nucleotides are TGTGCCAGCAGCCAATATGCAGGTGCTGAAGCTTTCTTT. Amino acid sequence: CASSQYAGAEAFF.

The chain employs TRBV28 and TRBJ1-4, with D maybe TRBD1 (5 bases). The CDR3 length is 15 residues. Trimming took off 3 bases at V and 10 bases at J, with 18 bases between the two ends. Per germline, CDR1 MDHEN and CDR2 SYDVKM. CDR3 amino acids: CASSLNRGGGGKLFF. For the CDR3, the DNA is TGTGCCAGCAGTTTGAATCGGGGCGGGGGAGGAAAACTGTTTTTT. Full variable domain (outside the CDR3, taken from reference TRBV28 and TRBJ1-4): DVKVTQSSRYLVKRTGEKVFLECVQDMDHENMFWYRQDPGLGLRLIYFSYDVKMKEKGDIPEGYSVSREKKERFSLILESASTNQTSMYLCASSLNRGGGGKLFFGSGTQLSVL.

In its sample, this clonotype was seen many times. The rearrangement joins TRBV20-1 to TRBJ2-1; possible D gene TRBD2, 5 bases. Germline CDR1 and CDR2: DFQATT and SNEGSKA (reference sequence). The CDR3 has 12 residues. V was cut by 0 bases and J by 7 bases, with 7 bases left in between. The CDR3: CSAREWTNEQFF. The CDR3 coding sequence is TGCAGTGCTAGAGAGTGGACTAATGAGCAGTTCTTC.

This clonotype has at least ten counts. V usage is TRBV28 and J usage is TRBJ1-5, with 7 nucleotides matching TRBD1. V lost 3 bases, J lost 4 bases, and 3 bases stayed unmatched. CDR3 length equals 14 residues. Germline CDR1 reads MDHEN; CDR2 reads SYDVKM. CDR3 DNA: TGTGCCAGCAGTTTCCCGGGACAGAATCAGCCCCAGCATTTT. It is translated as CASSFPGQNQPQHF.

Points on this clonotype: One base away lies a much larger clone, so this may be a sequencing read error. Because it lacks the conserved phenylalanine or tryptophan at the end, this CDR3 is likely a read error. The chain couples TRBV3-1 to TRBJ1-1; D gene uncertain. The germline V and J ends were trimmed by 0 bases and 10 bases, with 12 bases remaining between them. The CDR3 runs to 13 residues. Germline CDR1 and CDR2: LGHDT and YNNKEL (reference sequence). The CDR3 DNA reads as TGTGCCAGCAGCCAAGAAATCCCTCCCAGAGCTTTCCTT. Its translation: CASSQEIPPRAFL.

The chain carries TRBV5-6 and TRBJ1-1, with D possibly being TRBD1 (5 bases). This CDR3 comprises 15 residues. The ends were cut back, 3 bases at V and 10 bases at J, with 22 bases in the middle. Germline values: CDR1 SGHDT, CDR2 YYEEEE. The CDR3 nucleotides are TGTGCCAGCAGCTCCCAGGGCGCGAGATACGTCGGAGCTTTCTTT. Amino acid sequence: CASSSQGARYVGAFF.

Concerning this clonotype itself: A much larger clone sits a single nucleotide away, making a read error possible. The chain employs TRBV6-2 or TRBV6-3 and TRBJ1-5, with D hard to call. The CDR3 covers 14 residues. The V end was cut by 4 bases, the J end by 5 bases, with 12 bases between. CDR1 and CDR2 from the germline V gene are MNHEY and SVGEGT. The CDR3 coding sequence is TGTGCCAGCAGTTGTTATCGAGGAGATCAGCCCCAGCATTTT. As protein: CASSCYRGDQPQHF.

In the case of this clonotype: This could be a read error, since a much larger clone is one nucleotide away. The genes are TRBV12-3 or TRBV12-4 and TRBJ1-5; D unresolved. The length of the CDR3 is 13 residues. Trimming took 6 bases from V and 9 from J, leaving 15 bases between them. The CDR3 sequence: CASRWTASRPQHF. The CDR3 DNA sequence: TGTGCCAGCAGATGGACTGCTAGTCGGCCCCAGCATTTT.

J is TRBJ2-2 and V is TRBV19; 7 bases are shared with TRBD1. The CDR3 runs to 15 residues. CDR1 is LNHDA, CDR2 SQIVND, per germline (reference sequence). V was clipped by 6 bases and J by 3 bases; unmatched bases: 7. The CDR3 coding sequence is TGTGCCAGTAGAGTAAGGGGGCTGGACACCGGGGAGCTGTTTTTT. Amino acid sequence: CASRVRGLDTGELFF.

This clonotype was counted only a few times. The chain recombines TRBV19 with TRBJ1-5, with TRBD1 matching 9 bases. Unmatched junction bases numbered 3, after V lost 3 bases and J lost 3 bases. Germline CDR1 is LNHDA and CDR2 is SQIVND (reference sequence). This CDR3 spans 15 amino acids. The CDR3 is CASSMLQGANQPQHF. The CDR3 DNA is TGTGCCAGTAGTATGTTACAGGGGGCCAATCAGCCCCAGCATTTT.

The chain couples TRBV4-3 to TRBJ2-5, with a possible D match to TRBD2 (6 bases). Trimming shortened V by 5 bases and J by 1 base, and 14 bases separated the two germline ends. The germline V gene has CDR1 LGHNA and CDR2 YSLEER. This CDR3 is built from 15 residues. CDR3 loop: CASSGGLVLQETQYF. The CDR3 DNA reads as TGCGCCAGCAGCGGGGGACTGGTTCTCCAAGAGACCCAGTACTTC.

J is TRBJ2-2 and V is TRBV19; D perhaps matches TRBD2 (6 bases). CDR1 is LNHDA and CDR2 is SQIVND in the germline V gene (reference sequence). The CDR3 is made up of 15 amino acids. Trimming pared 6 bases from V and 6 bases from J, leaving 17 bases between. CDR3 amino acids: CASRPEGRIAGELFF. The CDR3 bases are TGTGCCAGTAGGCCGGAGGGTAGAATCGCCGGGGAGCTGTTTTTT.

This clonotype was detected only a few times. This chain connects TRBV5-1 to TRBJ1-2; D perhaps matches TRBD1 (6 bases). From germline, CDR1 is SGHRS and CDR2 YFSETQ. The CDR3 extends over 15 amino acids. With 4 bases removed from V and 1 base from J, the gap between germline ends came to 14 bases. CDR3 coding DNA: TGCGCCAGCAGCGAGGGGGGGTTTGATAACTATGGCTACACCTTC. Protein: CASSEGGFDNYGYTF.

The genes are TRBV19 and TRBJ2-7, with no clear D. With 1 base removed from V and 2 bases from J, the gap between germline ends came to 6 bases. The CDR3 covers 13 residues. Germline CDR1 reads LNHDA; CDR2 reads SQIVND (reference sequence). The DNA for the CDR3 is TGTGCCAGTAGTATAGGCACCACCTACGAGCAGTACTTC. It encodes CASSIGTTYEQYF.

This clonotype has a count of ten or more. The J gene is TRBJ1-1, the V gene TRBV6-1; 7 bases are shared with TRBD1. Germline CDR1 is MNHNS and CDR2 is SASEGT. The junction had 18 bases not matched to a gene; V was cut back by 5 bases and J by 0 bases. The CDR3 runs to 19 residues. This CDR3 reads CASSHLLGTEYLMNTEAFF. The CDR3, as DNA: TGTGCCAGCAGTCACCTTTTAGGGACAGAGTACCTCATGAACACTGAAGCTTTCTTT.